The 20 T cell receptor beta chains listed next were all sequenced from one sample in a study of cytomegalovirus exposure and HLA in healthy donors. Measured with immunoSEQ multiplex PCR; TCRdb has only the in-frame clones, and not every one. This table has 200,000 to 250,000 clones, more than 75% appearing once. The sequenced sample was PBMCs. These receptors originate from a man between 18 and 29 years old in good health and CMV-seropositive.

CDR3 amino acids: CASSGGLAGRTYEQYF. In DNA, the CDR3 is TGTGCCAGCAGTGGGGGACTAGCGGGAAGAACCTACGAGCAGTACTTC. The chain combines TRBV6-1 with TRBJ2-7; 13 bases are shared with TRBD2. J was trimmed by 2 bases and V by 4 bases; bases with no gene match: 5. CDR3 length equals 16 residues. Germline V gene lookup returns CDR1 MNHNS and CDR2 SASEGT.

The rearrangement links TRBV9 to TRBJ2-7; TRBD1 agrees at 7 bases. Germline V lookup: CDR1 SGDLS, CDR2 YYNGEE. The CDR3 extends over 15 amino acids. The trim removed 0 bases at V and 3 bases at J, leaving 6 bases unmatched. This CDR3 reads CASSVGGTAFYEQYF. DNA of the CDR3: TGTGCCAGCAGCGTAGGTGGGACAGCCTTCTACGAGCAGTACTTC.

This clone was detected once. This chain uses TRBV7-2 with TRBJ1-2; 7 bases are a match to TRBD1. Germline V gene lookup returns CDR1 SGHTA and CDR2 FQGNSA. Trimming cost V 4 bases and J 7 bases; bases outside gene matches: 9. This CDR3 is built from 14 residues. The CDR3 region is CASSSGTEASGYTF. DNA of the CDR3: TGTGCCAGCAGCTCCGGGACAGAGGCCTCTGGCTACACCTTC.

This clone was seen a few times. The chain has TRBV27 and TRBJ1-1, with TRBD1 as a possible D gene (5 bases). Germline CDR1 is MNHEY and CDR2 is SMNVEV (reference sequence). V was pared by 4 bases and J by 3 bases, with 15 bases between. The CDR3 loop spans 15 amino acids. CDR3: CASSSAGSGHTEAFF. The CDR3 DNA sequence: TGTGCCAGCAGTTCCGCAGGGTCCGGGCACACTGAAGCTTTCTTT.

The chain has TRBV29-1 and TRBJ2-1; D gene ambiguous. With 4 bases removed from V and 9 bases from J, the gap between germline ends came to 7 bases. The CDR3 totals 10 residues. Per germline, CDR1 SQVTM and CDR2 ANQGSEA. Here the CDR3 reads CSVVRGEQFF. CDR3 sequence (DNA): TGCAGCGTTGTACGAGGTGAGCAGTTCTTC.

This chain links TRBV6-6 with TRBJ2-2, with D possibly TRBD1 on 6 matching bases. V gave up 2 bases and J gave up 6 bases, with 13 bases separating them. Germline CDR1 MNHNY, CDR2 SVGAGI (reference sequence). CDR3 length: 15 residues. CDR3 sequence: CASSYVTGIAGELFF. The CDR3 DNA reads TGTGCCAGCAGTTACGTCACAGGGATAGCCGGGGAGCTGTTTTTT.

The J gene is TRBJ1-5, the V gene TRBV30; D perhaps matches TRBD1 (5 bases). This CDR3 has 14 amino acids. V was cut by 3 bases and J by 2 bases, with 11 bases left in between. The germline V gene has CDR1 GTSNPN and CDR2 SVGIG (reference sequence). CDR3 in amino acids: CAWSTGGGNQPQHF. The CDR3 nucleotides are TGTGCCTGGAGCACTGGGGGTGGCAATCAGCCCCAGCATTTT.

This chain joins TRBV6-4 and TRBJ1-4, with D hard to call. The CDR3 length is 15 residues. Germline CDR1 is MRHNA and CDR2 is SNTAGT. Between the trimmed V and J ends, which lost 5 bases and 0 bases, there was a span of 10 bases. CDR3: CASSRTVATNEKLFF. The CDR3, as DNA: TGTGCCAGCAGTCGGACCGTTGCAACTAATGAAAAACTGTTTTTT.

This chain uses TRBV5-4 with TRBJ2-7, with 8 bases aligning to TRBD1. The germline V gene encodes CDR1 SGHNT and CDR2 YYREEE (reference sequence). The CDR3 spans 15 residues. V was pared by 0 bases and J by 3 bases, with 5 bases of the junction left unmatched. The CDR3: CASSLGTGGNYEQYF. The CDR3 nucleotides read TGTGCCAGCAGCTTGGGCACAGGGGGAAACTACGAGCAGTACTTC. The whole variable domain, remainder taken from reference TRBV5-4 and TRBJ2-7, is ETGVTQSPTHLIKTRGQQVTLRCSSQSGHNTVSWYQQALGQGPQFIFQYYREEENGRGNFPPRFSGLQFPNYSSELNVNALELDDSALYLCASSLGTGGNYEQYFGPGTRLTVT.

The CDR3 here is CASSQGKFSGNTIYF. The DNA of the CDR3 is TGCGCCAGCAGCCAAGGAAAGTTCTCTGGAAACACCATATATTTT. The J gene is TRBJ1-3, the V gene TRBV4-3; D uncertain. This CDR3 region has 15 residues. V dropped 1 base and J dropped 0 bases, with 7 bases sitting between them. Germline-derived CDR1 and CDR2 are LGHNA and YSLEER.

The chain recombines TRBV30 with TRBJ1-2; D is possibly TRBD1 (6 bases). Germline V lookup: CDR1 GTSNPN, CDR2 SVGIG (reference sequence). Trimming removed 3 bases at V and 2 bases at J, with 10 bases between. CDR3 size: 13 residues. Here the CDR3 DNA reads TGTGCCTGGAGGGTCGGGACAAACTATGGCTACACCTTC. Amino acid sequence: CAWRVGTNYGYTF.

The rearrangement links TRBV2 to TRBJ1-4; D remains ambiguous. CDR1 is SNHLY and CDR2 is FYNNEI in the germline V gene. V lost 6 bases and J 0 bases, leaving 8 bases between the germline ends. This CDR3 is built from 14 residues. CDR3 bases: TGTGCCAGCAGGGACGCATCAACTAATGAAAAACTGTTTTTT. Amino acid sequence: CASRDASTNEKLFF.

The chain has TRBV20-1 and TRBJ2-3; no firm D call. The CDR3 has 11 residues. The V gene's germline CDR1 is DFQATT and CDR2 SNEGSKA (reference sequence). Trimming took 2 bases from V and 6 from J, leaving 6 bases between them. CDR3 sequence (DNA): TGCAGTGCTAGATATGTCGATACGCAGTATTTT. Translating it yields CSARYVDTQYF.

The chain links TRBV4-1 to TRBJ2-3; D is undetermined. The CDR3 extends over 14 amino acids. Trimming stripped 7 bases from V and 0 bases from J, with 11 bases between. Germline V gene sequence: CDR1 MGHRA, CDR2 YSYEKL. The CDR3 DNA sequence: TGCGCCAGCACACCGACAACTAGCACAGATACGCAGTATTTT. Its protein is CASTPTTSTDTQYF.

The rearrangement joins TRBV27 to TRBJ2-7, with TRBD1 matching over 9 bases. The CDR3 consists of 16 residues. Germline assignment: CDR1 MNHEY and CDR2 SMNVEV (reference sequence). V shed 0 bases and J 4 bases; nucleotides not matched to a gene: 7. This chain's CDR3 is CASSLSGDRVFYEQYF. The CDR3 nucleotides read TGTGCCAGCAGTTTATCTGGGGACAGGGTCTTTTACGAGCAGTACTTC.

The chain is built from TRBV6-1 and TRBJ1-3; D is unclear. The V end lost 1 base, the J end lost 7 bases, and 5 bases lay between the germline ends. The CDR3 consists of 12 residues. Per the germline V gene, CDR1 is MNHNS and CDR2 is SASEGT. The CDR3 DNA reads as TGTGCCAGCAGTGAAGGTTTTAACACCATATATTTT. Translating it yields CASSEGFNTIYF.

The chain carries TRBV4-1 and TRBJ1-1; unclear D gene. Germline CDR1 MGHRA, CDR2 YSYEKL. V was clipped by 5 bases and J by 4 bases, with 14 bases between them. The CDR3 contains 14 residues. The chain's CDR3 is CASSKHLSGTEAFF. In DNA form, the CDR3 reads TGCGCCAGCAGCAAACACCTTTCCGGCACTGAAGCTTTCTTT.

The V call is TRBV29-1, the J call TRBJ1-4; a possible D gene is TRBD1 (6 bases). V gave up 5 bases and J gave up 8 bases, with 21 bases separating them. CDR3 length: 15 amino acids. Per germline, CDR1 SQVTM and CDR2 ANQGSEA. In DNA, the CDR3 is TGCAGCGTTCTTCCGGAGGGGGAAGGGAGGGAAAAACTGTTTTTT. Protein: CSVLPEGEGREKLFF.

The gene calls are TRBV15 and TRBJ1-1, with a weak D call TRBD1 (5 bases). Germline V lookup: CDR1 LNHNV, CDR2 YYDKDF (reference sequence). Trimming removed 0 bases at V and 3 bases at J, with 11 bases between. The CDR3 covers 15 residues. The CDR3 spells CATSRDPGTYTEAFF. The DNA for the CDR3 is TGTGCCACCAGCAGAGATCCTGGGACTTACACTGAAGCTTTCTTT.

The chain combines TRBV5-1 with TRBJ1-2; the D is unclear. V dropped 4 bases and J dropped 6 bases, with 10 bases sitting between them. The CDR3 is 12 amino acids. Germline V gene lookup returns CDR1 SGHRS and CDR2 YFSETQ. In DNA, the CDR3 is TGCGCCAGCAGCGTCAAGGAGGATGGCTACACCTTC. It codes for CASSVKEDGYTF.